Shown below are 25 T cell receptor beta chains from a single sample sequenced in a study of shared clonotypes between healthy human individuals. Naive-designated CD8 cells lacked CD45RO, were positively enriched for CCR7, and omitted terminally differentiated effector memory CD45RA+ cells. Assay used: immunoSEQ multiplex PCR; TCRdb lists only in-frame clones, some missing. The data contain 450,000 to 700,000 clones, roughly 95% of them singletons. The sample taken for sequencing was naive CD8+ T cells sorted from blood. These receptors were collected from a woman in her 30s in good health.

The chain recombines TRBV5-5 with TRBJ2-7; 7 nucleotides align to TRBD2. Per the germline V gene, CDR1 is SGHKS and CDR2 is YYEKEE (reference sequence). The CDR3 runs 15 residues. The V and J ends lost 1 base and 2 bases, in that order; junction bases with no gene match: 6. CDR3 nucleotides: TGTGCCAGCAGCTTGTTTGAAGGACTAGCCTACGAGCAGTACTTC. Amino acids: CASSLFEGLAYEQYF.

J is TRBJ2-7 and V is TRBV29-1, with 7 bases fitting TRBD2. V was clipped by 3 bases and J by 2 bases; unmatched bases: 4. Germline V gene data show CDR1 as SQVTM and CDR2 as ANQGSEA. The CDR3 is 13 amino acids. The CDR3 loop is CSVEGGEPYEQYF. CDR3 DNA sequence: TGCAGCGTTGAGGGAGGGGAACCCTACGAGCAGTACTTC.

This chain connects TRBV11-2 to TRBJ2-1, with a possible D match to TRBD2 (6 bases). CDR3 size: 14 residues. Trimming pared 4 bases from V and 9 bases from J, leaving 16 bases between. From germline, CDR1 is SGHAT and CDR2 FQNNGV. CDR3 residues: CASSSGTAAGEQFF. The CDR3 nucleotides are TGTGCCAGCAGCTCGGGGACTGCAGCAGGTGAGCAGTTCTTC.

The chain couples TRBV28 to TRBJ2-3, with D maybe TRBD2 (6 bases). The CDR3 spans 14 residues. V gave up 2 bases and J gave up 4 bases, with 10 bases separating them. Germline CDR1 reads MDHEN; CDR2 reads SYDVKM. In DNA form, the CDR3 reads TGTGCCAGCAGTTTAACCCTAGCGTCAGATACGCAGTATTTT. Protein product: CASSLTLASDTQYF. The full variable domain, in which reference TRBV28 and TRBJ2-3 provide the parts outside the CDR3, is DVKVTQSSRYLVKRTGEKVFLECVQDMDHENMFWYRQDPGLGLRLIYFSYDVKMKEKGDIPEGYSVSREKKERFSLILESASTNQTSMYLCASSLTLASDTQYFGPGTRLTVL.

The V gene is TRBV15, the J gene TRBJ2-1; 13 bases are shared with TRBD2. The junction had 14 bases not matched to a gene; V was cut back by 4 bases and J by 8 bases. The germline CDR1 and CDR2 sequences are LNHNV and YYDKDF (reference sequence). CDR3 length: 18 amino acids. Here the CDR3 reads CATSTSTVLAGGIYEQFF. The CDR3 nucleotides are TGTGCCACCAGCACCTCGACCGTACTAGCGGGAGGGATCTATGAGCAGTTCTTC.

The chain has TRBV27 and TRBJ2-7, with D perhaps matching TRBD1 (5 bases). The V end was cut by 3 bases, the J end by 4 bases, with 13 bases between. This CDR3 has 14 amino acids. Germline V CDR1 and CDR2: MNHEY, SMNVEV (reference sequence). CDR3 sequence: CASSLGPGLYEQYF. The CDR3, as DNA: TGTGCCAGCAGTTTGGGTCCAGGGCTTTACGAGCAGTACTTC.

The DNA for the CDR3 is TGCGCCAGCAGCCACCGGACTAGCAGATACAATGAGCAGTTCTTC. Translated, it gives CASSHRTSRYNEQFF. This chain links TRBV4-1 with TRBJ2-1; 8 bases are shared with TRBD2. Germline CDR1 and CDR2: MGHRA and YSYEKL. V was pared by 3 bases and J by 4 bases, with 5 bases of the junction left unmatched. The CDR3 contains 15 residues.

The V and J genes are TRBV4-1 and TRBJ2-1, with D possibly TRBD2 on 7 matching bases. The CDR3 is made up of 14 amino acids. The germline V gene encodes CDR1 MGHRA and CDR2 YSYEKL. V was pared by 3 bases and J by 2 bases, with 8 bases between. CDR3 sequence: CASSQRGPYNEQFF. CDR3 nucleotide sequence: TGCGCCAGCAGCCAGCGGGGGCCCTACAATGAGCAGTTCTTC.

V usage is TRBV14 and J usage is TRBJ1-3, with 8 bases lining up with TRBD1. With 0 bases clipped from V and 2 bases from J, the junction kept 3 bases outside the gene matches. The CDR3 is 16 amino acids. CDR1 is SGHDN, CDR2 FVKESK, per germline. CDR3 sequence: CASSQEDRATGNTIYF. In DNA, the CDR3 is TGTGCCAGCAGCCAAGAGGACAGGGCGACTGGAAACACCATATATTTT.

The J gene is TRBJ1-5, the V gene TRBV27; D is uncertain. CDR1 and CDR2 from the germline V gene are MNHEY and SMNVEV (reference sequence). Trimming stripped 4 bases from V and 8 bases from J, with 18 bases between. The CDR3 is 15 residues long. The CDR3, as DNA: TGTGCCAGCAGTTATAATGGTCGGGGTGGGAAGCCCCAGCATTTT. It is translated as CASSYNGRGGKPQHF.

The chain is built from TRBV4-1 and TRBJ2-7; 8 bases match TRBD1. V lost 5 bases and J lost 3; bases outside the gene matches: 3. The length of the CDR3 is 13 residues. Germline CDR1 and CDR2: MGHRA and YSYEKL. CDR3 loop: CASSTTGGYEQYF. The CDR3 DNA is TGCGCCAGCAGCACCACAGGGGGCTACGAGCAGTACTTC.

This chain connects TRBV6-1 to TRBJ1-2, with D unresolved. Trimming cost V 0 bases and J 2 bases, with 10 bases left between them. Per germline, CDR1 MNHNS and CDR2 SASEGT. The CDR3 sequence is 15 residues long. CDR3 sequence: CASSEAAGMNYGYTF. In DNA form, the CDR3 reads TGTGCCAGCAGTGAAGCCGCGGGCATGAACTATGGCTACACCTTC.

The gene calls are TRBV30 and TRBJ2-5; D is uncertain. The CDR3 consists of 13 residues. Germline V gene data show CDR1 as GTSNPN and CDR2 as SVGIG (reference sequence). Trimming took 6 bases from V and 4 from J, leaving 15 bases between them. This CDR3 is CACLRWKGETQYF. For the CDR3, the DNA is TGTGCCTGTCTTCGGTGGAAGGGAGAGACCCAGTACTTC. Supplemented by reference TRBV30 and TRBJ2-5, the full variable domain reads SQTIHQWPATLVQPVGSPLSLECTVEGTSNPNLYWYRQAAGRGLQLLFYSVGIGQISSEVPQNLSASRPQDRQFILSSKKLLLSDSGFYLCACLRWKGETQYFGPGTRLLVL.

The rearrangement joins TRBV30 to TRBJ1-4; 7 nucleotides match TRBD1. The CDR3 spans 13 residues. Trimming removed 4 bases from V and 6 bases from J; junction bases left unmatched: 5. Germline-derived CDR1 and CDR2 are GTSNPN and SVGIG (reference sequence). CDR3 residues: CAWTDRTDEKLFF. The CDR3 coding sequence is TGTGCCTGGACGGACAGGACCGATGAAAAACTGTTTTTT. Supplemented by reference TRBV30 and TRBJ1-4, the full variable domain reads SQTIHQWPATLVQPVGSPLSLECTVEGTSNPNLYWYRQAAGRGLQLLFYSVGIGQISSEVPQNLSASRPQDRQFILSSKKLLLSDSGFYLCAWTDRTDEKLFFGSGTQLSVL.

V gene TRBV7-9 combines with J gene TRBJ2-1; 13 bases match TRBD2. In germline, CDR1 is SEHNR, CDR2 FQNEAQ (reference sequence). The CDR3 is made up of 19 amino acids. After removal of 2 bases from V and 3 bases from J, the junction contained 10 bases not matched to a gene. CDR3 bases: TGTGCCAGCAGCTTAAAGGGACTAGCGGGATGGGCCCTCTACAATGAGCAGTTCTTC. Its protein is CASSLKGLAGWALYNEQFF.

In regard to this clone: This specimen includes other DNA sequences encoding the same CDR3. The rearrangement uses TRBV27 and TRBJ2-1; TRBD2 matches at 13 bases. V lost 3 bases to trimming and J lost 6 bases; unmatched junction nucleotides: 2. Germline-derived CDR1 and CDR2 are MNHEY and SMNVEV (reference sequence). CDR3 length: 15 amino acids. The CDR3 protein is CASSLGLAGINEQFF. As DNA, the CDR3 is TGTGCCAGCAGTTTGGGACTAGCGGGAATCAATGAGCAGTTCTTC.

This chain uses TRBV7-9 with TRBJ2-7; D unresolved. Per the germline V gene, CDR1 is SEHNR and CDR2 is FQNEAQ (reference sequence). The CDR3 is 14 amino acids. Trimming cost V 1 base and J 2 bases, with 9 bases left between them. For the CDR3, the DNA is TGTGCCAGCAGCTTAGTTGGAGCGACCTACGAGCAGTACTTC. Translation: CASSLVGATYEQYF.

Only one count was recorded for this clone. The chain recombines TRBV5-1 with TRBJ2-3; D might be TRBD2 (6 bases). CDR1 and CDR2 (germline): SGHRS, YFSETQ. The ends were cut back, 3 bases at V and 1 base at J, with 12 bases in the middle. This CDR3 is 15 amino acids long. The CDR3 sequence: CASSSAASGTDTQYF. CDR3 nucleotide sequence: TGCGCCAGCAGCTCGGCCGCTAGCGGCACAGATACGCAGTATTTT.

The V gene is TRBV27, the J gene TRBJ2-1, with D unclear. V was shortened by 3 bases and J by 0 bases, with 12 bases between the two germline ends. CDR3 size: 16 residues. Germline CDR1 is MNHEY and CDR2 is SMNVEV (reference sequence). For the CDR3, the DNA is TGTGCCAGCAGTTTGGGCAGGCCTTTCTCCTACAATGAGCAGTTCTTC. It encodes CASSLGRPFSYNEQFF.

CDR3 amino acids: CASSFIRDNTGELFF. In DNA form, the CDR3 reads TGTGCCAGTAGTTTCATCCGGGACAACACCGGGGAGCTGTTTTTT. V and J are TRBV19 and TRBJ2-2, with D perhaps matching TRBD1 or TRBD2 (5 bases each). V dropped 5 bases and J dropped 2 bases, with 12 bases sitting between them. The CDR3 extends over 15 amino acids. CDR1 and CDR2 from the germline V gene are LNHDA and SQIVND (reference sequence).

The rearrangement links TRBV27 to TRBJ2-5, with 10 bases aligning to TRBD1. Germline V gene sequence: CDR1 MNHEY, CDR2 SMNVEV (reference sequence). CDR3 length: 15 residues. V was clipped by 6 bases and J by 5 bases; unmatched bases: 9. CDR3 in amino acids: CASSFGTGAIETQYF. CDR3 coding DNA: TGTGCCAGCAGCTTCGGGACAGGGGCGATCGAGACCCAGTACTTC.

The chain employs TRBV5-4 and TRBJ1-2, with D possibly matching TRBD1 (5 bases). Per the germline V gene, CDR1 is SGHNT and CDR2 is YYREEE (reference sequence). The V gene lost 2 bases and the J gene lost 6 bases, with 11 bases spanning the gap. CDR3 length: 13 residues. This chain's CDR3 is CASSFWGGDGYTF. The CDR3 DNA sequence: TGTGCCAGCAGCTTCTGGGGCGGGGATGGCTACACCTTC.

This sequence joins TRBV28 and TRBJ2-5; 7 nucleotides align to TRBD1. CDR3 length equals 15 residues. Trimming took 2 bases from V and 2 from J; bases not matched to a gene: 5. Looked up from germline, CDR1 is MDHEN and CDR2 is SYDVKM. DNA for the CDR3: TGTGCCAGCAGTTTAGGGACAGTAAATCAAGAGACCCAGTACTTC. Its protein is CASSLGTVNQETQYF.

This chain uses TRBV5-1 with TRBJ2-1, with 10 bases matching TRBD2. The length of the CDR3 is 13 residues. Trimming took 6 bases from V and 5 from J; bases not matched to a gene: 2. Germline assignment: CDR1 SGHRS and CDR2 YFSETQ. CDR3 sequence (DNA): TGCGCCAGCAACCTAGCGGGAGACAATGAGCAGTTCTTC. Translation gives CASNLAGDNEQFF.

This rearrangement joins TRBV4-1 to TRBJ2-7; 7 bases agree with TRBD1. CDR3 length: 13 residues. Per the germline V gene, CDR1 is MGHRA and CDR2 is YSYEKL. After removal of 4 bases from V and 7 bases from J, the junction contained 7 bases not matched to a gene. As DNA, the CDR3 is TGCGCCAGCAGCCCCCGACAGGGCGGAGAGCAGTACTTC. As protein: CASSPRQGGEQYF.